Listed below are T cell receptor beta chains from one sample, sequenced in a study of CD8 T cells in ankylosing spondylitis. TCRdb ran MiXCR on the 5' RACE reads and lists one entry per CDR3 protein. Counted here are 270,000 or so distinct CDR3 sequences, 18% occurring once; the ten biggest clones make up more than 25%. The source material was blood, either unsorted or a sorted T cell fraction (not recorded which). These receptors came from a male donor with ankylosing spondylitis or in good health (not recorded which). Both conserved end residues are part of each CDR3. D genes are given only for firm matches. Size is omitted from some rows. Given values are once, few, many or a class for expanded clones.

clone size,J gene,V gene,D gene,CDR3 protein,CDR3 DNA
few,TRBJ1-2,TRBV16,.,CASSQASNYGYTF,TGTGCCAGCAGCCAAGCCAGTAACTATGGCTACACCTTC
few,TRBJ1-2,TRBV10-2,.,CASSVSQWGGYTF,TGCGCCAGCAGTGTGTCGCAGTGGGGTGGCTACACCTTC
.,TRBJ2-3,TRBV28,TRBD1,CASSFGFEGTGTPDTQYF,TGTGCCAGCAGTTTTGGGTTTGAAGGGACAGGGACCCCAGATACGCAGTATTTT
.,TRBJ2-3,TRBV6-2/TRBV6-3,.,CASRLKVLTDTQYF,TGTGCCAGCAGATTAAAGGTCCTCACAGATACGCAGTATTTT
.,TRBJ2-1,TRBV20-1,.,CSAQVPPPWSYNEQFF,TGCAGTGCCCAGGTCCCCCCCCCATGGTCCTACAATGAGCAGTTCTTC
few,TRBJ2-7,TRBV11-2,.,CASRGVSYEQYF,TGTGCCAGCAGAGGAGTGAGCTACGAGCAGTACTTC
few,TRBJ2-5,TRBV12-3/TRBV12-4,.,CASSFISQKSGWPQYF,TGTGCCAGCAGTTTTATCTCCCAGAAGTCGGGTTGGCCCCAGTACTTC
many,TRBJ2-3,TRBV7-2,TRBD2,CASTESGTSGLTDTQYF,TGTGCCAGCACCGAGTCCGGGACTAGCGGCCTCACAGATACGCAGTATTTT
few,TRBJ2-5,TRBV12-3/TRBV12-4,.,CASSLAFRQETQYF,TGTGCCAGCAGTTTAGCGTTTCGCCAAGAGACCCAGTACTTC
many,TRBJ2-3,TRBV27,TRBD2,CASRLSGSPVDTQYF,TGTGCCAGCAGATTAAGCGGGAGCCCGGTAGATACGCAGTATTTT
few,TRBJ2-7,TRBV29-1,.,CSVEEGTETYEQYF,TGCAGCGTTGAAGAAGGGACGGAGACCTACGAGCAGTACTTC
few,TRBJ2-1,TRBV12-5,TRBD2,CASGLVGLAGYNEQFF,TGTGCTAGTGGTTTGGTCGGGCTAGCGGGTTATAATGAGCAGTTCTTC
.,TRBJ2-1,TRBV10-3,TRBD2,CAISLTGTSGNNEQFF,TGTGCCATCAGTCTAACCGGGACTAGCGGTAACAATGAGCAGTTCTTC
.,TRBJ2-2,TRBV29-1,TRBD2,CSVATSVHTGELFF,TGCAGCGTTGCTACTAGCGTGCACACCGGGGAGCTGTTTTTT
.,TRBJ2-3,TRBV4-1,TRBD1,CASSQPKTGFVSDTQYF,TGCGCCAGCAGCCAACCCAAGACAGGGTTTGTAAGTGATACGCAGTATTTT
.,TRBJ2-1,TRBV9,TRBD2,CASSVEAIAGVSEQFF,TGTGCCAGCAGCGTAGAGGCGATAGCGGGAGTTAGTGAGCAGTTCTTC
few,TRBJ2-1,TRBV30,TRBD1,CAWNYGTGGYNEQFF,TGTGCCTGGAATTACGGGACAGGGGGCTACAATGAGCAGTTCTTC
.,TRBJ2-7,TRBV5-1,TRBD1,CASSTGQGRLYEQYF,TGCGCCAGCAGCACCGGACAGGGGCGCTTATACGAGCAGTACTTC
.,TRBJ2-7,TRBV5-1,.,CASSLLPRSYEQYF,TGCGCCAGCAGCTTGCTTCCCCGGAGCTACGAGCAGTACTTC
few,TRBJ2-1,TRBV5-1,.,CASQLNPGGEQFF,TGCGCCAGCCAGCTAAACCCGGGGGGCGAGCAGTTCTTC
few,TRBJ1-2,TRBV12-3/TRBV12-4,TRBD1,CASRDRARWDYGYTF,TGTGCCAGCAGGGACAGGGCCCGGTGGGACTATGGCTACACCTTC
few,TRBJ2-3,TRBV25-1,.,CATGSDYHTDTQYF,TGTGCCACCGGCTCGGACTATCACACAGATACGCAGTATTTT
few,TRBJ2-3,TRBV29-1,.,CSVQMSGDTDTQYF,TGCAGCGTTCAGATGAGCGGAGACACAGATACGCAGTATTTT
.,TRBJ2-7,TRBV29-1,TRBD2,CSVGAGHVTYEQYF,TGCAGCGTTGGAGCGGGGCACGTCACCTACGAGCAGTACTTC
few,TRBJ2-2,TRBV6-2/TRBV6-3,.,CASSYGTGLLSGELFF,TGTGCCAGCAGTTATGGAACGGGACTCCTGTCCGGGGAGCTGTTTTTT
many,TRBJ2-1,TRBV20-1,.,CSARHYHEQFF,TGCAGTGCTAGGCACTACCATGAGCAGTTCTTC
few,TRBJ2-7,TRBV6-5,.,CASSYSWEASSYEQYF,TGTGCCAGCAGTTACTCGTGGGAGGCCAGCTCCTACGAGCAGTACTTC
.,TRBJ1-1,TRBV28,.,CASSYIVPGQPNTEAFF,TGTGCCAGCAGTTATATAGTTCCGGGACAACCGAACACTGAAGCTTTCTTT
few,TRBJ2-7,TRBV7-6,.,CASSLGRDPYEQYF,TGTGCCAGCAGCTTAGGCAGGGATCCCTACGAGCAGTACTTC
.,TRBJ2-2,TRBV4-3,.,CASSPGVANTGELFF,TGCGCCAGCAGCCCCGGGGTAGCGAACACCGGGGAGCTGTTTTTT
few,TRBJ1-4,TRBV27,.,CASSWEQGREKLFF,TGTGCCAGCAGTTGGGAACAGGGCCGTGAAAAACTGTTTTTT
few,TRBJ1-3,TRBV10-2,.,CASSESSAGNTIYF,TGCGCCAGCAGTGAGTCCTCAGCTGGAAACACCATATATTTT
.,TRBJ1-2,TRBV6-1,.,CASSPDWQDRYGYTF,TGTGCCAGCAGCCCCGACTGGCAGGACCGCTATGGCTACACCTTC
few,TRBJ2-7,TRBV9,TRBD1,CASSVTAGGFYEQYF,TGTGCCAGCAGCGTAACGGCAGGGGGCTTCTACGAGCAGTACTTC
many,TRBJ2-3,TRBV29-1,TRBD2,CSVVGGGRSYTDTQYF,TGCAGCGTTGTCGGGGGCGGGAGGAGCTACACAGATACGCAGTATTTT
few,TRBJ1-3,TRBV28,.,CASSLSPHPDSGNTIYF,TGTGCCAGCAGTTTATCCCCGCACCCAGACTCTGGAAACACCATATATTTT
many,TRBJ1-4,TRBV4-2,.,CASSQDPGLGEKLFF,TGTGCCAGCAGCCAAGATCCAGGGCTGGGTGAAAAACTGTTTTTT